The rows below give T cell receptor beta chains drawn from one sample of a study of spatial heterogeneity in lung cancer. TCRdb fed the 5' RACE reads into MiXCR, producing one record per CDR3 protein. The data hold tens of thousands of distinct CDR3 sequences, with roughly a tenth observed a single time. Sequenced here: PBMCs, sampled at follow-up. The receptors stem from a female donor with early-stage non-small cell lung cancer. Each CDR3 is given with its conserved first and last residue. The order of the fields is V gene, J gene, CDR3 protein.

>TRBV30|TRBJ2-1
CAWSDTSGAPGEYRFF
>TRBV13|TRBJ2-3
CASSSVGSGGIPDTQYF
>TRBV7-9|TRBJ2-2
CASTSGTSDRYGELFF
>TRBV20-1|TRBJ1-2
CSARDLRQINYGYTF
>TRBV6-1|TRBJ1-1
CASSQGAFTEAFF
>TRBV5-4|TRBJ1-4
CASSGGTATNEKLFF
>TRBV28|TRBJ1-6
CASSVERGAGYSPLHF
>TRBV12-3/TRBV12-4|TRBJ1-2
CASRARAGNYGYTF
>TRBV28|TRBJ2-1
CASSSTGAFPYNEQFF
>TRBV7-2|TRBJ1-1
CASSWDRGNTEAFF
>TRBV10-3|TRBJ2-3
CAISETTDTQYF
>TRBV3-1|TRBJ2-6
CASSYTPGTRSSGANVLTF
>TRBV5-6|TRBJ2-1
CASSLRRYNEQFF
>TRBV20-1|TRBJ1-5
CSGVNQPQHF
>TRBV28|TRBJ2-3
CASSQGLAGSDTQYF
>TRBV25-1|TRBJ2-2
CASSEYGGELFF
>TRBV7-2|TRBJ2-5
CASSLGPSGRETQYF
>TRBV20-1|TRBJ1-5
CSAGTENSNQPQHF
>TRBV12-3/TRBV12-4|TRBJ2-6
CASSLGAVGANVLTF
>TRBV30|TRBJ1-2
CAWSQRNYGYTF
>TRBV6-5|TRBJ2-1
CASSYREDSYNEQFF
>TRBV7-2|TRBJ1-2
CASSPDIPRGYTF
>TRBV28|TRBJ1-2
CASTHRDRTYGYTF
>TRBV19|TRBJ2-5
CASSGGRKETQYF
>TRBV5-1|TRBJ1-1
CASGARTGGIPTEAFF
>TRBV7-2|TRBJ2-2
CASSLVPSGGANTGELFF
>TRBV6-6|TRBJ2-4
CASRDGTGVLAKNIQYF
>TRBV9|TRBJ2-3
CASSSLADTQYF
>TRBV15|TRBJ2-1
CATSINWSEQFF
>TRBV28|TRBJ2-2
CASSFRAPVTGELFF
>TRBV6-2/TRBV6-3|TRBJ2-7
CASRRRTGQGDYEQYF
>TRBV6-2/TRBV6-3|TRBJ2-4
CASSYGDLNIQYF
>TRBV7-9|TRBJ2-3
CASSYGLGSSTDTQYF
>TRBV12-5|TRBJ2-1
CASGFRPDRNNEQFF
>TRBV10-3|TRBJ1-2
CAFRAEAAYGYTF
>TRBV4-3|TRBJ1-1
CASSQDGQNTEAFF
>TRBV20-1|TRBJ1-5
CSAVKSRDRAQPQHF
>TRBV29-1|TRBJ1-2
CSVGIGQGARGYTF
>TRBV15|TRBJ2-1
CATSRPTGIVVHEQFF
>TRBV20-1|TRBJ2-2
CSARGGGLNTGELFF
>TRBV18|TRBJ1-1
CASSAGLNTEAFF
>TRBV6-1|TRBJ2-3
CASSESLGLASTDTQYF
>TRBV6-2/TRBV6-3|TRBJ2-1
CAAREVGTNEQFF
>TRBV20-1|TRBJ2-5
CSAQQTVQETQYF
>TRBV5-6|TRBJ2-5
CASSGGPSRTIQETQYF
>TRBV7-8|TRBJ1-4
CASSTDSATNEKLFF
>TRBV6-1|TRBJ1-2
CASSERAGGLLYGYTF
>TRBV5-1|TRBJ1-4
CASNPDGGREKLFF
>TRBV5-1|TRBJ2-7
CASNGKGKQYF
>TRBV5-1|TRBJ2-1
CTSSLGEDVRNEQFF
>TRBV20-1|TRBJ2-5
CSAPRGAQETQYF
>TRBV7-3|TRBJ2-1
CASSLTGTSGVWYEQFF
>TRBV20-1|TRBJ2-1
CSASSASSYNEQFF
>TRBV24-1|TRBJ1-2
CATSDSNYGYTF